This T cell receptor beta chain was retrieved from a study of early T cells in non-severe SARS-CoV-2 infection. Study-wide background: Sequencing of bulk RNA from unsorted whole blood was done, without chain pairing. Points from the study as a whole: Anti-spike CD8 responses were favored by VDJdb matching, which missed private and CD4 specificities.

To note about this clonotype: What it binds is not known.

Attachment of unique molecular identifiers to individual cDNA molecules was performed. TCRdb analysed the 5' RACE reads with MiXCR anew, one entry per CDR3 protein. The sample shows about 90,000 distinct CDR3 sequences, about 12% of them seen only once. V shed 6 bases and J shed 7 bases, with 22 bases lying between them. The CDR3 covers 16 residues. Germline assignment: CDR1 LNHDA and CDR2 SQIVND (reference sequence). The V and J genes are TRBV19 and TRBJ2-1, with D maybe TRBD1 (7 bases). The origin of this receptor is an adult who was a healthcare worker with PCR-confirmed SARS-CoV-2 infection or an uninfected control (not recorded which). The sequenced sample was whole blood, obtained at baseline. This chain's CDR3 is CASRQTGEVNKNEQFF. In DNA form, the CDR3 reads TGTGCCAGTAGGCAAACAGGGGAGGTTAATAAGAATGAGCAGTTCTTC.